This T cell receptor beta chain was captured by sequencing in a study of cytomegalovirus exposure and HLA in healthy donors. Germline V CDR1 and CDR2: MNHEY, SVGAGI. Losses at the gene ends were 5 bases for V and 2 bases for J; bases not matched to a gene: 6. The CDR3 length is 15 residues. PCR involved 60 Vbeta and 13 Jbeta primers. Only in-frame clones appear in the TCRdb table, and some are missing; sequencing was by immunoSEQ multiplex PCR. The sample has 99,000 or so clones; about four fifths are singletons. General study findings and limits: Presence/absence analysis assumed near-uniform sequencing depth across donors.

In this sample, this clone turned up a few times. The antigen remains unidentified. Sequencing input: PBMCs. The V call is TRBV6-5, the J call TRBJ1-3, with 7 bases aligning to TRBD1. The sequence was collected from a man aged 40-50 years in good health and CMV-seronegative. The CDR3 DNA reads TGTGCCAGCAGTCTCGTGCAGGGGGCTGGAAACACCATATATTTT. Amino acids: CASSLVQGAGNTIYF.